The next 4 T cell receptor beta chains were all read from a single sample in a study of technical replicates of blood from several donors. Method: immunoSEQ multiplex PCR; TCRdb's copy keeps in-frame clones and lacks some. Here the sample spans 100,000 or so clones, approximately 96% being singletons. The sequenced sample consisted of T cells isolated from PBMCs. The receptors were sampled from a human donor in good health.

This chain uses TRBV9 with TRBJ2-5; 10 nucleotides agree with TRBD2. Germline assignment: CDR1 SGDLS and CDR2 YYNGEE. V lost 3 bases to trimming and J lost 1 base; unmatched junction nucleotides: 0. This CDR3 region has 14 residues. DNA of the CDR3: TGTGCCAGCAGCGCTAGCGGGAGCCAAGAGACCCAGTACTTC. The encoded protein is CASSASGSQETQYF.

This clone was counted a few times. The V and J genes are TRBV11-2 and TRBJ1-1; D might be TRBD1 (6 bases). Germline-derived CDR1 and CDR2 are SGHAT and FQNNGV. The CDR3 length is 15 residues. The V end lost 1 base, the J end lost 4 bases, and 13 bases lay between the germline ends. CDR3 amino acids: CASSLGDGQITEAFF. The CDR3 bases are TGTGCCAGCAGCTTAGGTGACGGACAGATCACTGAAGCTTTCTTT.

In nucleotides, the CDR3 is TGTGCCATCAGTGAGTCCGGGAGTACTAATCAGCCCCAGCATTTT. Its protein is CAISESGSTNQPQHF. The chain carries TRBV10-3 and TRBJ1-5; no firm D call. CDR3 length: 15 amino acids. Trimming removed 0 bases from V and 4 bases from J, with 10 bases in between. The germline V gene has CDR1 ENHRY and CDR2 SYGVKD.

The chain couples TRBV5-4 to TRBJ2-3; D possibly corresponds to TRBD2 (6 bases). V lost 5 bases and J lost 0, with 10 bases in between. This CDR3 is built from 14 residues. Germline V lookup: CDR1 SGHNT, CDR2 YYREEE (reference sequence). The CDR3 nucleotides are TGTGCCAGCAGGGGCGGGACTAGCACAGATACGCAGTATTTT. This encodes CASRGGTSTDTQYF. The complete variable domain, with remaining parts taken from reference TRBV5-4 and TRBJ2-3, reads ETGVTQSPTHLIKTRGQQVTLRCSSQSGHNTVSWYQQALGQGPQFIFQYYREEENGRGNFPPRFSGLQFPNYSSELNVNALELDDSALYLCASRGGTSTDTQYFGPGTRLTVL.